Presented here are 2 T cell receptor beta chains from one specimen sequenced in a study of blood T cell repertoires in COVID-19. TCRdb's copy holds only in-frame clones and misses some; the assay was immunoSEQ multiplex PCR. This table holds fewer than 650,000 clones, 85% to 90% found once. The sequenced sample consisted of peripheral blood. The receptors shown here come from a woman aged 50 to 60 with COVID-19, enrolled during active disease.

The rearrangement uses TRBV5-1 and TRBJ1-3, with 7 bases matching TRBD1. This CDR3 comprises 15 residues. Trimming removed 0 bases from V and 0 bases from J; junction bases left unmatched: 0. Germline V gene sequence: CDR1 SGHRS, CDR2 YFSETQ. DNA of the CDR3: TGCGCCAGCAGCTTGGACAGGGGCTCTGGAAACACCATATATTTT. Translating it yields CASSLDRGSGNTIYF.

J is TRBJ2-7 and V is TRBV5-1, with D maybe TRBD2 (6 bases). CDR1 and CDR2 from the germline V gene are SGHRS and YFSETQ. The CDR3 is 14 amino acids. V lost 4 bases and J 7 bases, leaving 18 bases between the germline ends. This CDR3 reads CASSPTGTGEEQYF. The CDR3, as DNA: TGCGCCAGCAGCCCGACCGGGACGGGAGAAGAGCAGTACTTC.